This T cell receptor beta chain stems from a study of PD-1 blockade in classical Hodgkin lymphoma. Produced via immunoSEQ multiplex PCR; TCRdb's table is partial and in-frame only. Of 50,000 to 75,000 clones listed, more than 75% were seen once; the top ten hold roughly 5%. Study observations and caveats: A significant rise in TCR diversity was seen by C4D1 for CD4+ cells but not for CD8+ cells. There remain no defined causes for the repertoire differences, which possibly reflect disease activity or prior therapy. Those achieving complete response showed baseline diversity like newly diagnosed patients. Exclusion covered patients beginning nivolumab under 1 year post-ASCT.

With regard to this clone: Its antigen remains unidentified.

V gave up 0 bases and J gave up 7 bases, with 11 bases separating them. In germline, CDR1 is SGHRS, CDR2 YFSETQ. There are 15 residues in the CDR3. Relapse was seen in all patients after autologous stem cell transplantation, and brentuximab vedotin exposure was variable. The TCR sequence derives from a human donor with classical Hodgkin lymphoma. Sequenced here: peripheral blood mononuclear cells (PBMCs), sampled before the second cycle of nivolumab. V and J are TRBV5-1 and TRBJ1-6; D is uncertain. For the CDR3, the DNA is TGCGCCAGCAGCTTGGAAGGCGCCGGAAATTCACCCCTCCACTTT. This gives the protein CASSLEGAGNSPLHF.